These 9 T cell receptor beta chains were sequenced from one sample in a study of human T cells and chemical hapten exposure. One entry per CDR3 protein, called by TCRdb with MiXCR from the RACE reads. The repertoire holds 150,000 or so distinct CDR3 sequences, approximately 15% seen once, with about 1.8% in the top ten. Time point noted: patch test 1, 2 weeks after DPC sensitization. Described treatment: therapeutic diphenylcyclopropenone sensitization with weekly scalp DPC. The source material was whole blood, sampled in connection with sensitization to the hapten diphenylcyclopropenone (DPC). All receptors derive from a woman in her twenties or thirties with alopecia areata. Some clones in this sample may be carry-over from other donors' samples.

This clonotype was found many times. CDR3 bases: TGTGCCAGCAGCTTAGCAGGGTCCACAGAGGGCTACACCTTC. Protein sequence: CASSLAGSTEGYTF. The V and J genes are TRBV7-9 and TRBJ1-2, with D uncertain. Trimming cost V 0 bases and J 8 bases, with 13 bases left between them. The CDR3 extends over 14 amino acids. Germline V gene lookup returns CDR1 SEHNR and CDR2 FQNEAQ (reference sequence).

This clonotype occurred a few times. This chain uses TRBV6-2 or TRBV6-3 with TRBJ2-7; D is ambiguous. This CDR3 is built from 12 residues. The germline V gene encodes CDR1 MNHEY and CDR2 SVGEGT. Trimming removed 6 bases from V and 6 bases from J, with 12 bases in between. CDR3 region: CASSREGPEQYF. In DNA form, the CDR3 reads TGTGCCAGCAGCCGCGAAGGACCCGAGCAGTACTTC.

The chain has TRBV20-1 and TRBJ1-6; D not resolved. V lost 6 bases and J lost 6, with 18 bases in between. This CDR3 is 15 amino acids long. Germline assignment: CDR1 DFQATT and CDR2 SNEGSKA (reference sequence). CDR3 in DNA: TGCAGTGCACGCAAATCCGGGCCCAGTAATTCACCCCTCCACTTT. Amino acids: CSARKSGPSNSPLHF.

In its sample, this clonotype was seen many times. The chain combines TRBV12-3 or TRBV12-4 with TRBJ1-5, with D tentatively TRBD1 (6 bases). The length of the CDR3 is 14 residues. The V end was cut by 4 bases, the J end by 0 bases, with 7 bases between. The CDR3 bases are TGTGCCAGCAGTTGGACAGCTAGCAATCAGCCCCAGCATTTT. Amino acids: CASSWTASNQPQHF.

This clonotype has at least ten counts. The rearrangement joins TRBV7-6 to TRBJ2-2; 8 positions agree with TRBD2. The CDR3 runs 17 residues. With V trimmed by 1 base and J by 1 base, 5 bases remained unmatched. CDR1 SGHVS and CDR2 FNYEAQ come from the germline V gene. The CDR3 coding sequence is TGTGCCAGCAGCTTAGGAGCGGGGGCCCGGAACACCGGGGAGCTGTTTTTT. Amino acids: CASSLGAGARNTGELFF.

This clonotype was observed many times. This sequence joins TRBV6-2 or TRBV6-3 and TRBJ2-7; TRBD2 aligns across 10 bases. Trimming removed 6 bases from V and 1 base from J; junction bases left unmatched: 6. The germline CDR1 and CDR2 sequences are MNHEY and SVGEGT. CDR3 size: 15 residues. In nucleotides, the CDR3 is TGTGCCAGCAGGCAGGGACTAGCGTCGTCCTACGAGCAGTACTTC. Protein: CASRQGLASSYEQYF.

J is TRBJ2-2 and V is TRBV12-3 or TRBV12-4; D not resolved. V gave up 1 base and J gave up 8 bases, with 8 bases separating them. This CDR3 comprises 13 residues. The CDR3: CASSLVSSGELFF. CDR3 nucleotide sequence: TGTGCCAGCAGTTTAGTTTCTAGTGGGGAGCTGTTTTTT.

This clonotype turned up a few times. The rearrangement uses TRBV12-3 or TRBV12-4 and TRBJ1-5; no reliable D call. CDR3 length equals 15 residues. Trimming shortened V by 3 bases and J by 2 bases, and 11 bases separated the two germline ends. CDR3 coding DNA: TGTGCCAGCAGTTTTTACTCCCAGCGCAATCAGCCCCAGCATTTT. Translation: CASSFYSQRNQPQHF.

This clonotype was picked up a small number of times. The chain is built from TRBV20-1 and TRBJ2-7; 9 nucleotides line up with TRBD2. There are 15 residues in the CDR3. Germline loops: CDR1 DFQATT, CDR2 SNEGSKA (reference sequence). V lost 1 base to trimming and J lost 5 bases; unmatched junction nucleotides: 9. The CDR3 here is CSARGAGLAMHEQYF. CDR3 sequence (DNA): TGCAGTGCTAGAGGGGCAGGACTAGCGATGCACGAGCAGTACTTC.